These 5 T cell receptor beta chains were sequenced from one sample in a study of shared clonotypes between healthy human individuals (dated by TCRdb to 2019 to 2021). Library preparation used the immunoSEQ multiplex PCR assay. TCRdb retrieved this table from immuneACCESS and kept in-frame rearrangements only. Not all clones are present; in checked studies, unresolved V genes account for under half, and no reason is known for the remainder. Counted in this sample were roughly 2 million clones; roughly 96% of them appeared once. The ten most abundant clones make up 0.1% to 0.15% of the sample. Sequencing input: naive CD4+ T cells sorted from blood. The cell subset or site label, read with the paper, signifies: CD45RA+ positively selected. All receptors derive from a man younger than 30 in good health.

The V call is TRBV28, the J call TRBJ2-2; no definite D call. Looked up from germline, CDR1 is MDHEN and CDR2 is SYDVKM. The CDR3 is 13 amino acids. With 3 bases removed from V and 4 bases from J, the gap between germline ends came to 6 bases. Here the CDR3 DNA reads TGTGCCAGCAGTTTGAGGTCCACCGGGGAGCTGTTTTTT. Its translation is CASSLRSTGELFF.

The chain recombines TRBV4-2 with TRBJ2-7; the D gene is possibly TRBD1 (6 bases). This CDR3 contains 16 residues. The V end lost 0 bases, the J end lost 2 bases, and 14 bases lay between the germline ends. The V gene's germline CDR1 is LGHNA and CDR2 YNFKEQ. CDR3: CASSQDWAGATYEQYF. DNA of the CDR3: TGTGCCAGCAGCCAAGATTGGGCAGGGGCTACCTACGAGCAGTACTTC.

The CDR3 DNA is TGCGCCAGCAGCCAAGGTGGCCGCCGGCAAGAGACCCAGTACTTC. Translating gives CASSQGGRRQETQYF. V and J are TRBV4-3 and TRBJ2-5; D gene uncertain. V was pared by 1 base and J by 2 bases, with 11 bases between. CDR3 size: 15 residues. The germline gives CDR1 LGHNA, CDR2 YSLEER.

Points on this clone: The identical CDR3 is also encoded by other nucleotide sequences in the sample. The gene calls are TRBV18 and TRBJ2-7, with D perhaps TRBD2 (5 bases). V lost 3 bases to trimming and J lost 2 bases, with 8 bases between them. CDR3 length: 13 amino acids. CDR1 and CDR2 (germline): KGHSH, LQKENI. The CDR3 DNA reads TGTGCCAGCTCACCTACTAGTACCTACGAGCAGTACTTC. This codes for CASSPTSTYEQYF.

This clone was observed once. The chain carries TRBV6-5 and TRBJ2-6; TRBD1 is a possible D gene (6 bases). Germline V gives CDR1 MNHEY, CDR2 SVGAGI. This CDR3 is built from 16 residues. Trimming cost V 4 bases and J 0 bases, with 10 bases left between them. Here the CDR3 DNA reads TGTGCCAGCAGTTCGGACAGAGCCTCTGGGGCCAACGTCCTGACTTTC. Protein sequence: CASSSDRASGANVLTF.